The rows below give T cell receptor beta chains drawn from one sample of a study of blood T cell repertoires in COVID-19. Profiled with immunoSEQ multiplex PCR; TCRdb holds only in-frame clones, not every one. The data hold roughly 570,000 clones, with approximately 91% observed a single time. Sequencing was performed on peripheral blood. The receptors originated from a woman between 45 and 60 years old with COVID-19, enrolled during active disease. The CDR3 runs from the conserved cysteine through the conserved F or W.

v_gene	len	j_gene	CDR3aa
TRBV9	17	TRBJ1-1	CASSVGDKTAGNTEAFF
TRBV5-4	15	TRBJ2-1	CASSLGRGGQDEQFF
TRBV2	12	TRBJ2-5	CASSAGQLRSDF
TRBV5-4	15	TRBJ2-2	CASRPGTRLTGELFF
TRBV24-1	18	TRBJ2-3	CATSDFLVGKGDTDTQYF
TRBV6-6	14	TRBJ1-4	CASSYRAGDEKLFF
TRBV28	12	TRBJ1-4	CASSPPRGKLFF
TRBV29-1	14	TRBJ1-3	CSVGAGAGGNTIYF
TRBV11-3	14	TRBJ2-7	CASSPQGHSYEQYF
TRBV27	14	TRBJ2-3	CASLPGGGTDTQYF
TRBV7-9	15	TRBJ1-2	CASSLEGGPNYGYTF
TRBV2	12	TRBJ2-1	CASSGGGVEQFF
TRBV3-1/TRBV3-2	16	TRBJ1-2	CASSQSLQGANYGYTF